One TCR beta chain is described in this entry. This clone has just one count. Its antigen target is currently unknown. No much larger clone is present one base from it, and per-base qualities are unavailable. This sample is drawn from a study of blood T cell repertoires in COVID-19 (dated by TCRdb to 2018 to 2020). Regarding the research as a whole: The collaborator samples originated in the United States, Italy and Spain and spanned the acute and convalescent phases of COVID-19. Nearly every sample came with metadata listing a de-identified subject ID, COVID-19 status, age in years and sex. The prospective study material was composed of cDNA or gDNA derived from T cells, B-cell-depleted T cells, or PBMCs. The repertoires were released in a freely available public database intended as a resource for research on the immune response to SARS-CoV-2. The samples were drawn from the first 160 participants of the ongoing ImmuneRACE study and from 1,254 subjects provided by 6 global collaborators. The dataset comprised deeply sampled blood TCRbeta repertoires from subjects exposed to, actively infected with, or recovered from COVID-19. Where available, HLA class I and class II types were obtained from metadata supplied by the sample provider rather than from assay-based typing.

Germline trimming amounts to 0 bases on V and 8 bases on J, with 7 as the count of junction bases outside the gene matches. CDR3 length: 16 amino acids, cysteine to phenylalanine. Of all the DNA, just the CDR3 is kept, 48 bases in frame from base 1. The germline V gene (reference sequence) yields LGHDT for CDR1 and YNNKEL for CDR2. TCRbeta CDR3 regions were amplified from genomic DNA using the immunoSEQ Assay, a bias-controlled multiplex PCR. The study's processing was this. Within the assay, amplification of reference gene primers was used to estimate how many nucleated cells each sample contained. To quantify the absolute abundance of each unique TCRbeta CDR3 rearrangement, sequence reads were collapsed and filtered. For each sample, productive Simpson clonality was calculated as the square root of Simpson's diversity index over productive rearrangements. TCRdb took over this immuneACCESS table, retaining in-frame rearrangements with V and J assigned. Such tables are incomplete; in checked studies, under half of the missing clones stem from an unresolved V gene, and the remainder is unexplained. V, J and clone size derive from that table, while D and trimming were established from the DNA sequence. This sample is represented by around 190,000 clones; 84% of them were singletons. The ten biggest clones cover less than 15% of the sample.

What the work shows at the level of the full study, not this receptor alone: The amount of clinical and demographic metadata varied by source and participant and was provided uncurated.

Collaborating institutions collected whole blood in K2EDTA tubes following their own protocols. For TCRbeta analysis, collaborators shipped samples in one of three forms: frozen whole blood, isolated PBMCs, or DNA extracted from either of those sample types. The sequencing input was peripheral blood. The chain is encoded by TRBV3-1 (or the pseudogene TRBV3-2) joined to TRBJ2-1; 10 of the junction bases match TRBD2. This sequence was found in a human donor in a cohort sampled during active COVID-19. The DNA is as follows: TGTGCCAGCAGCCAAGATCTCCACCTAGCGGGGGATGAGCAGTTCTTC. The resulting protein is CASSQDLHLAGDEQFF.